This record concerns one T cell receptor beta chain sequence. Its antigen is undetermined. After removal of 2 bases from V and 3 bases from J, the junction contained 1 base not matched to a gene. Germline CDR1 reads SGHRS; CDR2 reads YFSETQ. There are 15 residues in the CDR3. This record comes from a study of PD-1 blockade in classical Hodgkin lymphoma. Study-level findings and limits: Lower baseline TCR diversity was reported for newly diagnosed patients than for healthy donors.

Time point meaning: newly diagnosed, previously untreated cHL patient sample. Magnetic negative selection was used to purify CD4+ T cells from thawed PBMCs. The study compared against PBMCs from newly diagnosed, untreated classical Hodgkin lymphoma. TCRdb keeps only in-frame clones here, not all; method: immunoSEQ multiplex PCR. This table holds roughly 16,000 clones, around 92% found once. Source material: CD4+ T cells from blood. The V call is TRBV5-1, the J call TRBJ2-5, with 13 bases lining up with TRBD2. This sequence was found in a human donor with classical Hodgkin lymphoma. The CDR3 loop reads CASSLGTSGEETQYF. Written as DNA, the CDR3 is TGCGCCAGCAGCTTAGGGACTAGCGGGGAAGAGACCCAGTACTTC.